This TCR beta chain was identified in a study of OX40 agonist ivuxolimab in advanced cancers. General study results and limits: Determination of antigen specificity was not performed for the expanded peripheral T cells.

Remarks on this clone: What it binds is unknown.

Sequencing used immunoSEQ multiplex PCR; TCRdb keeps in-frame clones, though not all of them. The data show under 100,000 clones, over 80% seen once. The sequence was obtained from an adult with an advanced solid tumor such as melanoma, head and neck, liver or kidney cancer. Sequencing used CD4+ or CD8+ T cells sorted from blood, obtained in a trial of the OX40 agonist ivuxolimab.

CDR3 region: CASSFARGTNEKLFF. Written as DNA, the CDR3 is TGTGCCAGCAGCTTTGCCAGGGGAACTAATGAAAAACTGTTTTTT. V is TRBV7-9 and J is TRBJ1-4, with a weak D call TRBD1 (6 bases). Trimming stripped 3 bases from V and 1 base from J, with 9 bases between. From germline, CDR1 is SEHNR and CDR2 FQNEAQ (reference sequence). The length of the CDR3 is 15 residues.